This T cell receptor beta chain was observed in a study of cytomegalovirus exposure and HLA in healthy donors. V gave up 5 bases and J gave up 2 bases; unmatched junction bases: 4. CDR1 and CDR2 from the germline V gene are SGHRS and YFSETQ. There are 14 residues in the CDR3. The PCR was carried out with 60 Vbeta primers and 13 Jbeta primers. The assay was immunoSEQ multiplex PCR, and TCRdb's table has in-frame clones only and misses some. The repertoire holds approximately 160,000 clones, 60% to 80% seen once, with 4.9% in the top ten. This clone was detected a few times. No antigen is known for it. Study-wide points: An analysis was carried out later, and it reportedly showed fewer N-insertions in an Asian-associated ancestry cluster than the 666-donor mean. CMV antigen specificity of a few CMV-associated chains was confirmed in vitro. Several V segments, TRBV6-2 and TRBV6-3 among them, could not be told apart and were dropped. CMV serostatus was the sole immune exposure information available.

The source material was PBMCs. The rearrangement links TRBV5-1 to TRBJ1-2, with 9 positions matching TRBD1. The receptor's source is a male donor in good health and CMV-seronegative. The CDR3 sequence: CASSPGQGNYGYTF. For the CDR3, the DNA is TGCGCCAGCAGTCCAGGACAGGGGAACTATGGCTACACCTTC. Together with reference TRBV5-1 and TRBJ1-2, the CDR3 gives the full variable domain: KAGVTQTPRYLIKTRGQQVTLSCSPISGHRSVSWYQQTPGQGLQFLFEYFSETQRNKGNFPGRFSGRQFSNSRSEMNVSTLELGDSALYLCASSPGQGNYGYTFGSGTRLTVV.